One T cell receptor (beta chain) is described in this entry. The entry originates in a study of blood T cell repertoires in COVID-19. At the level of the study: PBMCs, B-cell-depleted T cells, or T cells were the source of the cDNA or gDNA that made up the material.

Original processing notes: Amplification of reference gene primers provided the estimated nucleated cell counts. Method: immunoSEQ multiplex PCR; TCRdb's copy keeps in-frame clones and lacks some. The V and J calls and clone size are taken from that table; D and trimming were inferred from the DNA. The sample includes 410,000 or so clones, about 89% of them seen just once. This TCR came from a woman in her thirties or forties with COVID-19, enrolled during active disease. Sequencing was carried out using peripheral blood.

CDR3 bases: TGTGCCAGCAGCCGGGGTCCTGTGACGGAGTCCTACGAGCAGTACTTC. Its protein is CASSRGPVTESYEQYF. This chain links TRBV27 with TRBJ2-7; possible D gene TRBD2, 5 bases. V shed 6 bases and J shed 1 base, with 19 bases lying between them. The CDR3 extends over 16 amino acids. CDR1 and CDR2 (germline): MNHEY, SMNVEV (reference sequence).